Listed below are T cell receptor beta chains from one sample, sequenced in a study of T cell responses to AZD1222 COVID-19 vaccine. Repertoires were generated with immunoSEQ multiplex PCR, while TCRdb's copy carries only in-frame clones and drops some. The sample lists some 200,000 clones; about 94% were seen once. The sample consisted of peripheral blood, taken 28 days after the second dose of the MenACWY control vaccine. The receptors were gathered from an adult who received the MenACWY meningococcal vaccine as a control. CDR3s include the opening cysteine and the closing phenylalanine or tryptophan. The order of the fields is V gene, clone size, J gene, D gene, CDR3 length, CDR3 DNA, CDR3 protein. The D gene is left open where the match is weak. Rows may omit the clone size; those that give it use once, few, many or a size class.

TRBV28	-	TRBJ1-2	-	14	TGTGCCAGCAGTTTAGCGGGGACTGGCTATGGCTACACCTTC	CASSLAGTGYGYTF
TRBV15	-	TRBJ2-7	-	14	TGTGCCACCAGCAGAGATGCCAGGGCCCACGAGCAGTACTTC	CATSRDARAHEQYF
TRBV4-2	-	TRBJ2-3	TRBD2	17	TGTGCCAGCAGCCAAGAAACTAGCGCAGCTAGCACAGATACGCAGTATTTT	CASSQETSAASTDTQYF
TRBV6-5	-	TRBJ1-3	-	13	TGTGCCAGCAGGGAGGACATTTTTAGGGCCATATATTTT	CASREDIFRAIYF
TRBV28	-	TRBJ1-5	TRBD1	17	TGTGCCAGCAGCGGGACAGGAACCATCCTGGGCAATCAGCCCCAGCATTTT	CASSGTGTILGNQPQHF
TRBV24-1	few	TRBJ1-6	-	12	TGTGCCACCAGTGATTTGGGGCAGGCCCTCCACTTT	CATSDLGQALHF
TRBV9	-	TRBJ2-1	TRBD2	16	TGTGCCAGCAGCGTAGACCGCGGGAGGGCCTACAATGAGCAGTTCTTC	CASSVDRGRAYNEQFF
TRBV6-5	-	TRBJ2-7	-	13	TGTGCCAGCAGATCCCCCGGCCCCTACGAGCAGTACTTC	CASRSPGPYEQYF
TRBV9	once	TRBJ2-6	TRBD2	18	TGTGCCAGCAGCGTTAGCGGGAGGGCCCGCTCTGGGGCCAACGTCCTGACTTTC	CASSVSGRARSGANVLTF
TRBV6-5	once	TRBJ1-2	-	14	TGTGCCAGCAGTTACTCTTCGGAAAACTATGGCTACACCTTC	CASSYSSENYGYTF
TRBV9	-	TRBJ2-3	TRBD2	16	TGTGCCAGCAGCTTTAGCGGGAGAAGGGGCACAGATACGCAGTATTTT	CASSFSGRRGTDTQYF
TRBV5-6	-	TRBJ2-7	TRBD1	13	TGTGCCAGCAACGGGGGCAGGGGGCACGAGCAGTACTTC	CASNGGRGHEQYF
TRBV6-5	-	TRBJ1-6	-	14	TGTGCCAGCAGTTATAGGTCAGAAAATTCACCCCTCCACTTT	CASSYRSENSPLHF
TRBV27	-	TRBJ2-7	-	13	TGTGCCAGCAGGGGCCCCTTATCCTACGAGCAGTACTTC	CASRGPLSYEQYF
TRBV7-9	once	TRBJ2-5	TRBD1	14	TGTGCCAGCAGCCCAGGGACAGGGGTTGAGACCCAGTACTTC	CASSPGTGVETQYF
TRBV29-1	-	TRBJ2-5	-	13	TGCAGCGTTGAAATGGGGCTAAGAGAGACCCAGTACTTC	CSVEMGLRETQYF
TRBV10-1	-	TRBJ2-3	-	17	TGCGCCAGCAGTGAGTCAATGAGTGCGGGGCCCACAGATACGCAGTATTTT	CASSESMSAGPTDTQYF
TRBV7-3	-	TRBJ1-6	-	15	TGTGCCAGCAGCTTAAAGGGCGGTCCCAGCTCACCCCTCCACTTT	CASSLKGGPSSPLHF
TRBV6-1	-	TRBJ2-7	-	14	TGTGCCAGCAGTGAGAGGACACCCCGCTACGAGCAGTACTTC	CASSERTPRYEQYF
TRBV11-2	-	TRBJ2-1	TRBD2	17	TGTGCCAGCAGGCCGGGACTAGCGGGGGGCTTCTTCAATGAGCAGTTCTTC	CASRPGLAGGFFNEQFF
TRBV27	-	TRBJ2-7	-	14	TGTGCCAGCAGTTCTCGAAGGGGGGACTACGAGCAGTACTTC	CASSSRRGDYEQYF
TRBV27	-	TRBJ2-6	-	16	TGTGCCAGCAGTCCGAACAGGGTCTCTGGGGCCAACGTCCTGACTTTC	CASSPNRVSGANVLTF
TRBV28	-	TRBJ2-7	-	13	TGTGCCAGCGGATCAGAGAGCTCCTACGAGCAGTACTTC	CASGSESSYEQYF
TRBV5-1	-	TRBJ1-3	-	15	TGCGCCAGCAGCTTGGGGGCGCAAGCTGGAAACACCATATATTTT	CASSLGAQAGNTIYF
TRBV28	-	TRBJ1-1	-	12	TGTGCCAGCAGTTTAGTGAGGGCAGTAGCTTTCTTT	CASSLVRAVAFF
TRBV29-1	-	TRBJ2-7	-	14	TGCAGCGTTGAGCAGGGCCCGACCTCCTACGAGCAGTACTTC	CSVEQGPTSYEQYF
TRBV3-1/TRBV3-2	-	TRBJ1-2	TRBD1	17	TGTGCCAGCAGCCAAGAAGTTGCCGTGGACAGGCCAGATGGCTACACCTTC	CASSQEVAVDRPDGYTF
TRBV28	-	TRBJ2-5	TRBD2	13	TGTGCCAGCACCGGACTAGTGGGGGAGACCCAGTACTTC	CASTGLVGETQYF
TRBV7-9	-	TRBJ1-1	TRBD1	13	TGTGCCAGCAGCCGGACAGGAAACACTGAAGCTTTCTTT	CASSRTGNTEAFF
TRBV3-1/TRBV3-2	-	TRBJ2-1	-	16	TGTGCCAGCAGCCCTGAGTTCCTAGACTCCTACAATGAGCAGTTCTTC	CASSPEFLDSYNEQFF
TRBV6-1	-	TRBJ1-2	-	13	TGTGCCAGCAGTGATCGAGGGGCTTATGGCTACACCTTC	CASSDRGAYGYTF